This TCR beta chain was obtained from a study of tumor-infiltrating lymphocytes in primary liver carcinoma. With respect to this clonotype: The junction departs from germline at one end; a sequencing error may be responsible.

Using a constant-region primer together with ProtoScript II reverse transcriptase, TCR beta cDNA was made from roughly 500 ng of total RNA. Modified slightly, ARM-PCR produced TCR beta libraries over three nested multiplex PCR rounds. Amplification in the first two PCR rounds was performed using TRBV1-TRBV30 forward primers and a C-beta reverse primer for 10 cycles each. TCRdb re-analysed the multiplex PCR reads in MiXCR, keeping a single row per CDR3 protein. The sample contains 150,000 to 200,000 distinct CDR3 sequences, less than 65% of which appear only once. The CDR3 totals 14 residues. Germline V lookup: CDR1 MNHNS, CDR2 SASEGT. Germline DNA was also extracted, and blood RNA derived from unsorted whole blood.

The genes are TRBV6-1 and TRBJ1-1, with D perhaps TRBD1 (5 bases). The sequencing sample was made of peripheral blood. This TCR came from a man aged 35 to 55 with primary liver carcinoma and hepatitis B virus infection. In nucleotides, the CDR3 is TGTGCCAGCAGTGAAGTTGCAGGGACCACTGAAGTTTTCTTT. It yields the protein CASSEVAGTTEVFF.